The rows below give T cell receptor beta chains drawn from one sample of a study of vaccination and CD4 T cells after COVID-19. Using its own MiXCR run on the PCR reads, TCRdb lists one record per CDR3 protein. The sample consists of some 22,000 distinct CDR3 sequences, approximately 64% of them appearing once. These receptors have no known antigen. Source: CD4+ T cells from blood, cultured in vitro, taken after SARS-CoV-2 vaccination. These receptors were collected from a human donor who received a COVID-19 vaccine. The CDR3 runs from the conserved cysteine through the conserved F or W. D genes are given only for firm matches. Some rows mark clone size as missing; the rest say once, few, many or name a class of expanded clone.

D gene,J gene,V gene,clone size,CDR3 protein,CDR3 DNA
TRBD1,TRBJ2-1,TRBV5-4,few,CASSLNRGQDEQFF,TGTGCCAGCAGCTTAAACAGGGGGCAGGATGAGCAGTTCTTC
.,TRBJ1-6,TRBV12-3/TRBV12-4,.,CASSLDRGSSPLHF,TGTGCCAGCAGTTTAGATCGCGGGAGTTCACCCCTCCACTTT
TRBD1,TRBJ2-3,TRBV15,.,CATSKRQGDTDTQYF,TGTGCCACCAGCAAACGACAGGGGGACACAGATACGCAGTATTTT
.,TRBJ1-2,TRBV2,.,CASSRGDYGYTF,TGTGCCAGCAGCCGTGGCGATTATGGCTACACCTTC
.,TRBJ2-3,TRBV5-1,.,CASSSDSFDTDTQYF,TGCGCCAGCAGCTCTGACTCCTTCGACACAGATACGCAGTATTTT
.,TRBJ1-2,TRBV5-1,.,CASSLTVSANYGYTF,TGCGCCAGCAGCTTAACGGTATCGGCTAACTATGGCTACACCTTC
.,TRBJ2-5,TRBV6-1,.,CASSVGWETQYF,TGTGCCAGCAGCGTGGGTTGGGAGACCCAGTACTTC
TRBD1,TRBJ1-2,TRBV30,.,CAWSLDRDYGYTF,TGTGCCTGGAGTCTCGACAGGGATTATGGCTACACCTTC
.,TRBJ1-3,TRBV7-8,.,CASSLDGSIHSGNTIYF,TGTGCCAGCAGCTTAGACGGGTCCATACACTCTGGAAACACCATATATTTT
.,TRBJ2-5,TRBV24-1,.,CATSQSTETQYF,TGTGCCACCAGCCAGAGCACTGAGACCCAGTACTTC
TRBD1,TRBJ1-6,TRBV19,.,CASSIAAGGQRSYNSPLHF,TGTGCCAGTAGTATAGCTGCCGGGGGACAGAGGTCCTATAATTCACCCCTCCACTTT
.,TRBJ1-2,TRBV6-1,few,CASSDHRFDNYGYTF,TGTGCCAGCAGTGACCACAGGTTCGATAACTATGGCTACACCTTC
.,TRBJ1-1,TRBV24-1,few,CATSAPGRNTEAFF,TGTGCCACCAGTGCCCCCGGGAGGAACACTGAAGCTTTCTTT
TRBD1,TRBJ1-3,TRBV2,.,CASSAGTGGAGNTIYF,TGTGCCAGCAGTGCCGGGACAGGGGGCGCCGGAAACACCATATATTTT
TRBD2,TRBJ2-2,TRBV20-1,.,CSARDFTSGNTGELFF,TGCAGTGCTAGAGACTTCACTAGCGGAAACACCGGGGAGCTGTTTTTT
.,TRBJ2-6,TRBV12-3/TRBV12-4,.,CASSLAGSSGANVLTF,TGTGCCAGCAGTTTGGCCGGTAGCTCTGGGGCCAACGTCCTGACTTTC
TRBD2,TRBJ2-5,TRBV29-1,.,CSGLDGGAGETQYF,TGCAGCGGACTGGACGGGGGGGCGGGAGAGACCCAGTACTTC
.,TRBJ2-4,TRBV20-1,.,CSARDWRVNIQYF,TGCAGTGCTAGAGATTGGAGGGTAAACATTCAGTACTTC
.,TRBJ2-2,TRBV7-2,.,CASSHTSFLTGELFF,TGTGCCAGCAGCCACACTAGCTTCCTGACCGGGGAGCTGTTTTTT
.,TRBJ1-1,TRBV14,few,CASSQIGLMNTEAFF,TGTGCCAGCAGCCAAATTGGGCTGATGAACACTGAAGCTTTCTTT
.,TRBJ2-2,TRBV27,few,CASSLRQGRGGELFF,TGTGCCAGCAGTTTACGACAGGGGAGGGGCGGGGAGCTGTTTTTT
.,TRBJ1-4,TRBV6-2/TRBV6-3,.,CASSSTATNEKLFF,TGTGCCAGCAGTTCGACGGCAACTAATGAAAAACTGTTTTTT
.,TRBJ2-3,TRBV6-2/TRBV6-3,few,CASRGAATDTQYF,TGTGCCAGCAGGGGGGCCGCGACAGATACGCAGTATTTT
TRBD1,TRBJ1-6,TRBV27,.,CASSLWTGGSPLHF,TGTGCCAGCAGTTTATGGACAGGGGGCTCACCCCTCCACTTT
.,TRBJ1-5,TRBV12-3/TRBV12-4,.,CASSLTHQPQHF,TGTGCCAGCAGTTTGACCCATCAGCCCCAGCATTTT
.,TRBJ2-1,TRBV24-1,.,CATSGAGAWDEQFF,TGTGCCACCAGCGGAGCCGGTGCTTGGGATGAGCAGTTCTTC
TRBD1,TRBJ1-2,TRBV6-5,.,CASSSKTGGVGGYTF,TGTGCCAGCAGTTCCAAGACAGGGGGGGTGGGTGGCTACACCTTC
.,TRBJ2-2,TRBV20-1,few,CSARSSGARGELFF,TGCAGTGCTAGATCGTCGGGGGCAAGGGGGGAGCTGTTTTTT
TRBD1,TRBJ1-6,TRBV2,few,CASSGTGSNSPLHF,TGTGCCAGCAGTGGGACAGGGTCAAATTCACCCCTCCACTTT
TRBD2,TRBJ2-5,TRBV6-1,few,CASRSTSGGPAETQYF,TGTGCCAGCAGATCAACTAGCGGGGGGCCCGCAGAGACCCAGTACTTC
TRBD2,TRBJ2-5,TRBV5-4,.,CASSSSGGLETQYF,TGTGCCAGCAGTAGTAGCGGGGGGCTAGAGACCCAGTACTTC
TRBD2,TRBJ2-7,TRBV11-2,.,CASSLTGLAAYEQYF,TGTGCCAGCAGCTTAACGGGACTAGCGGCCTACGAGCAGTACTTC
.,TRBJ2-7,TRBV2,.,CASSKGGRAYEQYF,TGTGCCAGCAGCAAGGGCGGCAGGGCCTACGAGCAGTACTTC
TRBD1,TRBJ1-2,TRBV24-1,.,CATSDSQGTGYTF,TGTGCCACCAGTGATTCACAGGGGACTGGCTACACCTTC
TRBD2,TRBJ2-7,TRBV20-1,.,CSALPTSVPYEQYF,TGCAGTGCTCTCCCAACTAGCGTCCCCTACGAGCAGTACTTC
.,TRBJ2-3,TRBV5-6,.,CASSLEFRDTQYF,TGTGCCAGCAGCTTGGAGTTTAGAGATACGCAGTATTTT
.,TRBJ1-5,TRBV19,.,CASSLEGRGQPQHF,TGTGCCAGTAGCCTCGAGGGGCGGGGGCAGCCCCAGCATTTT
.,TRBJ1-4,TRBV19,.,CASSNTGMDEKLFF,TGTGCCAGTAGTAATACGGGGATGGATGAAAAACTGTTTTTT
.,TRBJ2-3,TRBV5-4,once,CASSLAIADTDTQYF,TGTGCCAGCAGCTTGGCCATCGCGGACACAGATACGCAGTATTTT
.,TRBJ2-3,TRBV6-1,few,CATAVGGGTDTQYF,TGTGCCACCGCGGTGGGGGGAGGCACAGATACGCAGTATTTT
TRBD1,TRBJ2-7,TRBV7-2,.,CASSLRQGGLYEQYF,TGTGCCAGCAGCCTTCGACAGGGTGGACTCTACGAGCAGTACTTC
TRBD1,TRBJ2-5,TRBV7-9,few,CASRPTGDGETQYF,TGTGCCAGCAGGCCAACAGGGGATGGGGAGACCCAGTACTTC
TRBD1,TRBJ2-3,TRBV11-3,once,CASSLRQGWVPDTQYF,TGTGCCAGCAGCTTACGACAGGGTTGGGTCCCAGATACGCAGTATTTT
TRBD1,TRBJ2-3,TRBV2,.,CASSEDRGQLGTQYF,TGTGCCAGCAGCGAGGACAGGGGGCAGTTAGGTACGCAGTATTTT
.,TRBJ2-4,TRBV2,.,CASMRRAKNIQYF,TGTGCCAGCATGAGAAGGGCCAAAAACATTCAGTACTTC
TRBD1,TRBJ1-2,TRBV20-1,.,CSAPGTGNYGYTF,TGCAGTGCTCCCGGGACAGGCAACTATGGCTACACCTTC
.,TRBJ1-1,TRBV20-1,.,CSARELFKIGEAFF,TGCAGTGCTAGAGAACTCTTCAAGATTGGTGAAGCTTTCTTT
TRBD1,TRBJ2-7,TRBV19,.,CASSVPGQRPYEQYF,TGTGCCAGTAGTGTTCCGGGACAGAGACCCTACGAGCAGTACTTC
.,TRBJ1-5,TRBV28,.,CASSSTEQPQHF,TGTGCCAGCAGCTCGACAGAACAGCCCCAGCATTTT
TRBD1,TRBJ2-7,TRBV6-1,.,CASRRDSSYEQYF,TGTGCCAGCAGGAGGGACAGCAGCTACGAGCAGTACTTC
.,TRBJ2-7,TRBV3-1,.,CASGAGDWVNEQYF,TGTGCCAGCGGGGCAGGGGACTGGGTAAACGAGCAGTACTTC
TRBD1,TRBJ2-5,TRBV7-9,.,CASSAGTVTQETQYF,TGCGCCAGCAGCGCCGGGACAGTCACCCAAGAGACCCAGTACTTC